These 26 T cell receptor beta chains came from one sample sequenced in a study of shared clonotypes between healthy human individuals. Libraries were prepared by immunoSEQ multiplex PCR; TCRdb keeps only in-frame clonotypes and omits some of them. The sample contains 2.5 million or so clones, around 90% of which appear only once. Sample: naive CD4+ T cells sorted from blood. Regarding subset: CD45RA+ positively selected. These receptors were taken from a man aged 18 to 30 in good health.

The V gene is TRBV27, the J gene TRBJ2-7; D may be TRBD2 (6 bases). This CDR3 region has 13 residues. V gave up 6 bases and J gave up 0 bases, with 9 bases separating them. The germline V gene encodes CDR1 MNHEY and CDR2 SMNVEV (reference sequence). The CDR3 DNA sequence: TGTGCCAGCAGCGGGGGACCCTCCTACGAGCAGTACTTC. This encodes CASSGGPSYEQYF.

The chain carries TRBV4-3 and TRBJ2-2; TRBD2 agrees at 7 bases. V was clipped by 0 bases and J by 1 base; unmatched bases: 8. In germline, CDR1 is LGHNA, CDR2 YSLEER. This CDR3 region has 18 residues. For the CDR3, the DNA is TGCGCCAGCAGCCAAGATTCCGGGGGGAGGCAGAACACCGGGGAGCTGTTTTTT. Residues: CASSQDSGGRQNTGELFF.

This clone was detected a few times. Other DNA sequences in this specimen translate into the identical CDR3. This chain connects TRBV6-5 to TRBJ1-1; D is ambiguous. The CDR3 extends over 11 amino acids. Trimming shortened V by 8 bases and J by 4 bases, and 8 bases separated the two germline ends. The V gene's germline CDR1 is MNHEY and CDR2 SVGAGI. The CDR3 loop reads CASYRGTEAFF. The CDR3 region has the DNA TGTGCCAGCTACCGTGGCACTGAAGCTTTCTTT.

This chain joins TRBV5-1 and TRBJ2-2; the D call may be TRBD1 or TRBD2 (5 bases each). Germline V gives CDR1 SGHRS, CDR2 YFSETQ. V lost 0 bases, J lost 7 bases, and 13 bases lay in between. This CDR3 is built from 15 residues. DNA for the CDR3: TGCGCCAGCAGCTTGGCTGCAGGGACCAACGGGGAGCTGTTTTTT. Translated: CASSLAAGTNGELFF.

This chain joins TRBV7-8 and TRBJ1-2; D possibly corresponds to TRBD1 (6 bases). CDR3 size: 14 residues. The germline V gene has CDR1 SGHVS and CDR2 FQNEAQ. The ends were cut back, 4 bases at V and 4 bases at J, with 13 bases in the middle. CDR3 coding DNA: TGTGCCAGCAGCTATGGGGGGGCGGTCTATGGCTACACCTTC. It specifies CASSYGGAVYGYTF.

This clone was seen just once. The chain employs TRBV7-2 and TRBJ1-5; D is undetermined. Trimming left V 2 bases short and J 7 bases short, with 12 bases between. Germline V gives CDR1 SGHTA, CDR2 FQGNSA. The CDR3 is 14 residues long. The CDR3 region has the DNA TGTGCCAGCAGCTTATCCCAAGGAAAACAGCCCCAGCATTTT. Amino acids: CASSLSQGKQPQHF.

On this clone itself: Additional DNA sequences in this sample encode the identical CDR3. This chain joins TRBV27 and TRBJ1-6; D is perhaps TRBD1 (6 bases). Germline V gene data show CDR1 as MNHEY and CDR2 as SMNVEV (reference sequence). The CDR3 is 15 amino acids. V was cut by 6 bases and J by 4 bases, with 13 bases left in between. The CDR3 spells CASRAQGTYNSPLHF. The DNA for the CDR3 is TGTGCCAGCAGAGCCCAGGGGACGTATAATTCACCCCTCCACTTT.

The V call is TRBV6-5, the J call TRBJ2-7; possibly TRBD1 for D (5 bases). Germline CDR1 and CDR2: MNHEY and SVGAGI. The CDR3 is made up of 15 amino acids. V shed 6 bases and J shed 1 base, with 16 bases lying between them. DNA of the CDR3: TGTGCCAGCAGCCTACAGGATCAACCGTCCTACGAGCAGTACTTC. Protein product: CASSLQDQPSYEQYF.

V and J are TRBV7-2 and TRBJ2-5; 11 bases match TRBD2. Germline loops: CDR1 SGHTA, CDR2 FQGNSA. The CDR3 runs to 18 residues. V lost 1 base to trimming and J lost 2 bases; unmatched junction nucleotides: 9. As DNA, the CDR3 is TGTGCCAGCAGCTTAGTTCGACTGACTAGCGGGGCTCAAGAGACCCAGTACTTC. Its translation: CASSLVRLTSGAQETQYF.

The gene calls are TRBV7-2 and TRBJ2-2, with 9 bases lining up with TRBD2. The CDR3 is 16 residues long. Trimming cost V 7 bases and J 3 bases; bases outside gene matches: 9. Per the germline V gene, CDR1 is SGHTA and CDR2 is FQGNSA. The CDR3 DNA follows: TGTGCCAGCAACTCTCCGGGACTAGCATACACCGGGGAGCTGTTTTTT. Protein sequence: CASNSPGLAYTGELFF. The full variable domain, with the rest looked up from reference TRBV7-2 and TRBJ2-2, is GAGVSQSPSNKVTEKGKDVELRCDPISGHTALYWYRQSLGQGLEFLIYFQGNSAPDKSGLPSDRFSAERTGGSVSTLTIQRTQQEDSAVYLCASNSPGLAYTGELFFGEGSRLTVL.

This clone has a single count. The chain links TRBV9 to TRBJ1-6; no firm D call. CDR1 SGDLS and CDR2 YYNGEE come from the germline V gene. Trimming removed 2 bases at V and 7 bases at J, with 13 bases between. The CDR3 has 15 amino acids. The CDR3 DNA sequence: TGTGCCAGCAGCGTGGCCGGGCAGTCCAATTCACCCCTCCACTTT. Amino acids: CASSVAGQSNSPLHF.

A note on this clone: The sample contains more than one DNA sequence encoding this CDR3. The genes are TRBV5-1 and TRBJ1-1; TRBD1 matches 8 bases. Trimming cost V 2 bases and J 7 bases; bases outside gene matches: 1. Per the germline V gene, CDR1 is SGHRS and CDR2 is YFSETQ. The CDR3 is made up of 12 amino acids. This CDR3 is CASSLGQGEAFF. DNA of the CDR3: TGCGCCAGCAGCTTAGGACAGGGTGAAGCTTTCTTT.

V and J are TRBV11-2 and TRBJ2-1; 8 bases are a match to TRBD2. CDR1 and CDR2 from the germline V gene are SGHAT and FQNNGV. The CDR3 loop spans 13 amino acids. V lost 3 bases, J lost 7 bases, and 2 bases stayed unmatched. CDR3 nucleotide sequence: TGTGCCAGCAGCTTTTTAGCGGGGAATGAGCAGTTCTTC. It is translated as CASSFLAGNEQFF.

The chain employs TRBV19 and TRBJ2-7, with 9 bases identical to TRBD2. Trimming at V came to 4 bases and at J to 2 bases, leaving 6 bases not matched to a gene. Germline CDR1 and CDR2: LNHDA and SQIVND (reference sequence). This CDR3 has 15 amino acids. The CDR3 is CASSTRLAETYEQYF. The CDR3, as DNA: TGTGCCAGTAGTACTCGACTAGCGGAGACCTACGAGCAGTACTTC.

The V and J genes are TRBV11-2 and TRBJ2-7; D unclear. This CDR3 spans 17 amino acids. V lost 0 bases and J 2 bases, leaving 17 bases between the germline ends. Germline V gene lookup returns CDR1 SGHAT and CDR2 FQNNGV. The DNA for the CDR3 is TGTGCCAGCAGCTTAGATTTCGTTCCGGGCCGGGCCTACGAGCAGTACTTC. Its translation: CASSLDFVPGRAYEQYF.

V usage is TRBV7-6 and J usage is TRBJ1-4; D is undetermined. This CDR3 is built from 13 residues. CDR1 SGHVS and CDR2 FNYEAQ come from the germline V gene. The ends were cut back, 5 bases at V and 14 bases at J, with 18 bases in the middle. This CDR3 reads CASSVGPVGTLFF. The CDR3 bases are TGTGCCAGCAGCGTCGGGCCTGTGGGTACTCTGTTTTTT.

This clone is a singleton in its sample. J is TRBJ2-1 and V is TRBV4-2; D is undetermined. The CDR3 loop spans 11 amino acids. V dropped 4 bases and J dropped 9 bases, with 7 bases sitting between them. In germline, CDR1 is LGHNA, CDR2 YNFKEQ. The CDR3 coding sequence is TGTGCCAGCAGCCGTTCGGTTGAGCAGTTCTTC. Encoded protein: CASSRSVEQFF.

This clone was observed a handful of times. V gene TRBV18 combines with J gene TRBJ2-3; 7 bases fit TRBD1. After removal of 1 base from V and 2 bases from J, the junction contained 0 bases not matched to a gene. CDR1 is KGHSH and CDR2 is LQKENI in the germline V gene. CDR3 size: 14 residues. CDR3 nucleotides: TGTGCCAGCTCACCACAGGGGGCCACAGATACGCAGTATTTT. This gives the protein CASSPQGATDTQYF.

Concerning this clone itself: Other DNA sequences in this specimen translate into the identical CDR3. The CDR3 loop reads CASSLGGSYNEQFF. The CDR3 bases are TGCGCCAGCAGCTTAGGAGGCTCCTACAATGAGCAGTTCTTC. V is TRBV5-1 and J is TRBJ2-1; tentative D call: TRBD2 (5 bases). Trimming took off 2 bases at V and 0 bases at J, with 6 bases between the two ends. Germline V lookup: CDR1 SGHRS, CDR2 YFSETQ. The CDR3 is made up of 14 amino acids.

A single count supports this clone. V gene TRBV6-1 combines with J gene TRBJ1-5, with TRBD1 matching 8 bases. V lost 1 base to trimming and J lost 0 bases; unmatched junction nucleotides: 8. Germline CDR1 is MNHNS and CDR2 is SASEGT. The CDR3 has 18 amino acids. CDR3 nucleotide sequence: TGTGCCAGCAGTGAAGGACAGGGGACACTCTATAGCAATCAGCCCCAGCATTTT. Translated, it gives CASSEGQGTLYSNQPQHF.

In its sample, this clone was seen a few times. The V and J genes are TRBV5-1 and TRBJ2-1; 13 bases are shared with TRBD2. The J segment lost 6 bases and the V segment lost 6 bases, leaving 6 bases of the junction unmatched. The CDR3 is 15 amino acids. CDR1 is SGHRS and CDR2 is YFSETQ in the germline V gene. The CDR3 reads CASNPLAGGPNEQFF. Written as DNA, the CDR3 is TGCGCCAGCAACCCACTAGCGGGGGGGCCCAATGAGCAGTTCTTC.

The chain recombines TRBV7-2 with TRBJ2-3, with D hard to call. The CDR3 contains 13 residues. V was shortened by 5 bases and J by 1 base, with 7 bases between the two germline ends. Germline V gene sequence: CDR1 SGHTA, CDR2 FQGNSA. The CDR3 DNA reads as TGTGCCAGCAGCCCAGTGGGCACAGATACGCAGTATTTT. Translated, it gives CASSPVGTDTQYF.

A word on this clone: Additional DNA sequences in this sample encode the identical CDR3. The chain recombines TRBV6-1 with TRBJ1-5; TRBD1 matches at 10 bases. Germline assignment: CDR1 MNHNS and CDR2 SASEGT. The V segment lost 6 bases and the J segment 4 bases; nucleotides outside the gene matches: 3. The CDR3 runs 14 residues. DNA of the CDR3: TGTGCCAGCAGCAGACAGGGGGCGAATCAGCCCCAGCATTTT. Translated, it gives CASSRQGANQPQHF.

In nucleotides, the CDR3 is TGTGCCAGCAGTTACACGCTCACTGGGGCCAACACTGAAGCTTTCTTT. Amino acids: CASSYTLTGANTEAFF. The chain couples TRBV6-5 to TRBJ1-1, with D possibly matching TRBD1 (5 bases). The length of the CDR3 is 16 residues. The V end lost 2 bases, the J end lost 2 bases, and 15 bases lay between the germline ends. The germline gives CDR1 MNHEY, CDR2 SVGAGI.

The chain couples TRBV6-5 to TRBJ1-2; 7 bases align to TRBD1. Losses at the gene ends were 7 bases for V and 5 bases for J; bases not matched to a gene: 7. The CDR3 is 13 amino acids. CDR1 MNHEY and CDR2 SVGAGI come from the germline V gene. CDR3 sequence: CASMTGMWYGYTF. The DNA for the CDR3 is TGTGCCAGCATGACAGGGATGTGGTATGGCTACACCTTC.

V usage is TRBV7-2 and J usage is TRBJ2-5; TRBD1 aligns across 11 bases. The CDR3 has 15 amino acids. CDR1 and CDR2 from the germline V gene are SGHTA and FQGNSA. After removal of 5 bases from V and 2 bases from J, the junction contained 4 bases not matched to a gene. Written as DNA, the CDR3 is TGTGCCAGCAGCAGGACAGGGGGCCCACAAGAGACCCAGTACTTC. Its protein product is CASSRTGGPQETQYF.